The 16 T cell receptor beta chains listed next were all sequenced from one sample in a study of T cell repertoires in cytomegalovirus infection. MiXCR was run by TCRdb on the reads, yielding one entry per CDR3 protein. The sample contains 150,000 to 200,000 distinct CDR3 sequences, roughly a fifth of which appear only once. The sequenced sample consisted of PBMCs. The receptors were sampled from a human donor in good health (CMV status not recorded). Some clones in this sample may be carry-over from other donors' samples.

The rearrangement joins TRBV14 to TRBJ2-1; the D gene is possibly TRBD2 (5 bases). This CDR3 comprises 17 residues. From germline, CDR1 is SGHDN and CDR2 FVKESK. V lost 0 bases and J lost 0, with 12 bases in between. The CDR3, as DNA: TGTGCCAGCAGCCAAGATCGGCGTGGGAGCTCCTACAATGAGCAGTTCTTC. This translates into CASSQDRRGSSYNEQFF.

The V call is TRBV29-1, the J call TRBJ2-2, with D perhaps matching TRBD1 (5 bases). Trimming pared 6 bases from V and 4 bases from J, leaving 15 bases between. Germline CDR1 is SQVTM and CDR2 is ANQGSEA. This CDR3 contains 14 residues. The CDR3: CSVRYRSSTGELFF. In DNA, the CDR3 is TGCAGCGTACGCTACAGGTCAAGCACCGGGGAGCTGTTTTTT.

Of note for this clonotype: A much larger clonotype is one base distant, so this may be a read error. CDR3: CASSRARSSTDTQYF. The DNA for the CDR3 is TGTGCCAGCAGCCGAGCGAGATCTAGCACAGATACGCAGTATTTT. J is TRBJ2-3 and V is TRBV7-3; the D is unclear. V lost 5 bases, J lost 0 bases, and 12 bases lay in between. From germline, CDR1 is SGHTA and CDR2 FQGTGA. The CDR3 extends over 15 amino acids.

The chain has TRBV20-1 and TRBJ1-5; 8 bases line up with TRBD1. CDR1 is DFQATT, CDR2 SNEGSKA, per germline (reference sequence). The CDR3 is 12 amino acids. The junction had 3 bases not matched to a gene; V was cut back by 5 bases and J by 6 bases. The CDR3 DNA sequence: TGCAGTGCTGGACAGGGCCCTCAGCCCCAGCATTTT. This translates into CSAGQGPQPQHF.

V is TRBV7-2 and J is TRBJ2-6; D is unclear. The germline gives CDR1 SGHTA, CDR2 FQGNSA. Deletions cut 5 bases from V and 2 bases from J, with 10 bases between. This CDR3 comprises 15 residues. The CDR3 DNA sequence: TGTGCCAGCAGCCAGAGCAGTCCTGGGGCCAACGTCCTGACTTTC. Amino acids: CASSQSSPGANVLTF.

In this sample, this clonotype turned up a few times. This chain joins TRBV6-5 and TRBJ1-4; TRBD1 might be the D (5 bases). The ends were cut back, 0 bases at V and 5 bases at J, with 13 bases in the middle. The V gene's germline CDR1 is MNHEY and CDR2 SVGAGI. This CDR3 region has 16 residues. CDR3 region: CASSYSRSQGNEKLFF. For the CDR3, the DNA is TGTGCCAGCAGTTACTCTAGGAGCCAGGGCAATGAAAAACTGTTTTTT.

This clonotype was picked up one time. A much larger clone sits a single nucleotide away, making a read error possible. The chain joins TRBV7-2 to TRBJ2-7; 7 nucleotides align to TRBD1. The length of the CDR3 is 14 residues. The V and J ends lost 8 bases and 2 bases, in that order; junction bases with no gene match: 9. Germline assignment: CDR1 SGHTA and CDR2 FQGNSA. The CDR3 loop is CASCPWDRPYEQYF. CDR3 nucleotides: TGTGCCAGCTGCCCCTGGGACAGACCCTACGAGCAGTACTTC.

In its sample, this clonotype was seen many times. The chain combines TRBV11-2 with TRBJ1-2, with a tentative D call TRBD1 (5 bases). The V and J ends lost 5 bases and 2 bases respectively, with 12 bases between them. The CDR3 is 14 residues long. Germline CDR1 is SGHAT and CDR2 is FQNNGV. The DNA for the CDR3 is TGTGCCAGCAGCCCCGTGACAGAGAACTATGGCTACACCTTC. Amino acid sequence: CASSPVTENYGYTF.

The J gene is TRBJ2-3, the V gene TRBV19; TRBD1 might be the D (6 bases). Germline V gene data show CDR1 as LNHDA and CDR2 as SQIVND (reference sequence). Trimming took 3 bases from V and 2 from J, leaving 9 bases between them. The CDR3 has 14 amino acids. The CDR3 region is CASSIRTVTDTQYF. Here the CDR3 DNA reads TGTGCCAGTAGTATTAGGACAGTCACAGATACGCAGTATTTT. The full variable domain, with the rest looked up from reference TRBV19 and TRBJ2-3, is DGGITQSPKYLFRKEGQNVTLSCEQNLNHDAMYWYRQDPGQGLRLIYYSQIVNDFQKGDIAEGYSVSREKKESFPLTVTSAQKNPTAFYLCASSIRTVTDTQYFGPGTRLTVL.

CDR3 protein: CASSYNGRQYF. The CDR3 nucleotides read TGTGCCAGCAGTTACAACGGGAGACAGTACTTC. The V call is TRBV6-5, the J call TRBJ2-7; perhaps TRBD2 as D (6 bases). Germline V gene sequence: CDR1 MNHEY, CDR2 SVGAGI. V dropped 2 bases and J dropped 10 bases, with 9 bases sitting between them. CDR3 length equals 11 residues.

This clonotype has only a few counts. The rearrangement uses TRBV7-3 and TRBJ2-5; D is uncertain. Germline assignment: CDR1 SGHTA and CDR2 FQGTGA. V was clipped by 5 bases and J by 5 bases, with 15 bases between them. This CDR3 is 14 amino acids long. This CDR3 reads CASSKTALGETQYF. The CDR3 bases are TGTGCCAGCAGCAAAACGGCCCTAGGCGAGACCCAGTACTTC.

This clonotype was picked up a small number of times. This chain connects TRBV5-1 to TRBJ1-5, with D perhaps TRBD1 (5 bases). The CDR3 extends over 15 amino acids. Trimming took 0 bases from V and 0 from J, leaving 7 bases between them. Germline CDR1 SGHRS, CDR2 YFSETQ. The chain's CDR3 is CASSLEGFSNQPQHF. CDR3 sequence (DNA): TGCGCCAGCAGCTTGGAGGGGTTTAGCAATCAGCCCCAGCATTTT. Full variable domain (remainder filled in from reference TRBV5-1 and TRBJ1-5): KAGVTQTPRYLIKTRGQQVTLSCSPISGHRSVSWYQQTPGQGLQFLFEYFSETQRNKGNFPGRFSGRQFSNSRSEMNVSTLELGDSALYLCASSLEGFSNQPQHFGDGTRLSIL.

The chain employs TRBV2 and TRBJ2-1; 7 bases agree with TRBD1. Germline lookup yields CDR1 SNHLY and CDR2 FYNNEI. V lost 11 bases, J lost 6 bases, and 7 bases stayed unmatched. This CDR3 spans 12 amino acids. The CDR3 DNA is TGTGCCGGCCGGGACAGCCCCAATGAGCAGTTCTTC. Protein sequence: CAGRDSPNEQFF.

This clonotype showed up just a few times. DNA for the CDR3: TGTGCCAGCAGCTTAGGTGGGGAATATCAGCCCCAGCATTTT. This sequence encodes CASSLGGEYQPQHF. The chain couples TRBV11-2 to TRBJ1-5; D remains unclear. The V gene lost 1 base and the J gene lost 5 bases, with 9 bases spanning the gap. Germline values: CDR1 SGHAT, CDR2 FQNNGV. The CDR3 has 14 amino acids.

V and J are TRBV2 and TRBJ2-2; TRBD1 aligns across 7 bases. V lost 4 bases, J lost 6 bases, and 11 bases stayed unmatched. The CDR3 loop spans 16 amino acids. In germline, CDR1 is SNHLY, CDR2 FYNNEI. CDR3 nucleotide sequence: TGTGCCAGCAGTGCGGTGAGAGGGGGCATCGCCGGGGAGCTGTTTTTT. Translating it yields CASSAVRGGIAGELFF.

Here the CDR3 DNA reads TGTGCCAGTAGTATAGAGGGGCACTCACCCCTCCACTTT. As protein: CASSIEGHSPLHF. The rearrangement uses TRBV19 and TRBJ1-6, with D maybe TRBD1 (5 bases). The germline V gene encodes CDR1 LNHDA and CDR2 SQIVND (reference sequence). V was clipped by 0 bases and J by 10 bases, with 7 bases between them. The CDR3 contains 13 residues.